The TCR beta chain under discussion was sequenced for a study of T cells in Graves' hyperthyroidism and ophthalmopathy. Germline CDR1 reads SEHNR; CDR2 reads FQNEAQ (reference sequence). This CDR3 contains 13 residues. Trimming removed 5 bases from V and 4 bases from J, with 12 bases in between. Researchers took RNA transcripts and amplified the TCR beta CDR3 regions from them. RT-PCR in the first round (using the HTBI primer set) targeted the TCR CDR3. TCRdb reanalysed the multiplex PCR reads using MiXCR and keeps one entry per CDR3 protein. The profile shows roughly 500,000 distinct CDR3 sequences, 40% to 50% of them singletons.

The clonotype was recovered from an adult woman with Graves' disease, either hyperthyroidism or ophthalmopathy (not recorded which). The chain carries TRBV7-9 and TRBJ2-7; D gene ambiguous. Sequenced sample: peripheral blood or thyroid tissue (not recorded which). The CDR3 protein is CASSHYPSYEQYF. CDR3 nucleotide sequence: TGTGCCAGCAGCCATTACCCTTCTTACGAGCAGTACTTC.